The 8 T cell receptor beta chains below were found in one sample sequenced in a study of siplizumab effects on memory and regulatory T cells. Some clones are missing from TCRdb's copy, which holds only in-frame ones; the method was immunoSEQ multiplex PCR. The sample has 100,000 or so clones, 92% seen once. The source material was Tregs sorted from blood. These receptors originate from a human donor in good health.

The genes are TRBV7-9 and TRBJ1-4; 12 bases fit TRBD1. Looked up from germline, CDR1 is SEHNR and CDR2 is FQNEAQ (reference sequence). The CDR3 sequence is 16 residues long. J was trimmed by 7 bases and V by 6 bases; bases with no gene match: 9. The CDR3 sequence: CASSAGTGGASEKLFF. DNA of the CDR3: TGTGCCAGCAGTGCCGGGACAGGGGGCGCGAGTGAAAAACTGTTTTTT.

DNA for the CDR3: TGTGCCAGTAGTAAGAAACAGGGGGCTAACTATGGCTACACCTTC. It encodes CASSKKQGANYGYTF. This chain links TRBV19 with TRBJ1-2; 8 bases are shared with TRBD1. The J segment lost 0 bases and the V segment lost 4 bases, leaving 4 bases of the junction unmatched. CDR3 length: 15 amino acids. Germline V lookup: CDR1 LNHDA, CDR2 SQIVND (reference sequence).

The CDR3 is CASSEGWQSPADTQYF. CDR3 nucleotide sequence: TGTGCCAGCAGTGAAGGCTGGCAGTCCCCTGCAGATACGCAGTATTTT. The chain joins TRBV25-1 to TRBJ2-3; D gene uncertain. CDR1 is MGHDK and CDR2 is SYGVNS in the germline V gene. V was shortened by 2 bases and J by 4 bases, with 16 bases between the two germline ends. The CDR3 has 16 residues.

The chain carries TRBV6-1 and TRBJ2-1; TRBD1 matches at 9 bases. Trimming cost V 11 bases and J 3 bases; bases outside gene matches: 5. This CDR3 is 13 amino acids long. Germline V CDR1 and CDR2: MNHNS, SASEGT. The CDR3 sequence is CAVDRGVYNEQFF. CDR3 in DNA: TGTGCCGTAGACAGGGGGGTCTACAATGAGCAGTTCTTC.

This chain joins TRBV18 and TRBJ2-7; 10 positions agree with TRBD2. This CDR3 is 15 amino acids long. V was pared by 3 bases and J by 7 bases, with 9 bases of the junction left unmatched. Germline values: CDR1 KGHSH, CDR2 LQKENI. The CDR3 nucleotides read TGTGCCAGCTCACCGATCCCCCCTAGCGGGAGTGAGCAGTACTTC. Protein sequence: CASSPIPPSGSEQYF.

The chain links TRBV15 to TRBJ1-5; D unclear. The CDR3 spans 13 residues. CDR1 and CDR2 from the germline V gene are LNHNV and YYDKDF (reference sequence). V lost 0 bases and J 7 bases, leaving 7 bases between the germline ends. The CDR3, as DNA: TGTGCCACCAGCAGAGATTTAGCACAGCCCCAGCATTTT. Its translation is CATSRDLAQPQHF. Full variable domain (rest looked up from reference TRBV15 and TRBJ1-5): DAMVIQNPRYQVTQFGKPVTLSCSQTLNHNVMYWYQQKSSQAPKLLFHYYDKDFNNEADTPDNFQSRRPNTSFCFLDIRSPGLGDTAMYLCATSRDLAQPQHFGDGTRLSIL.

V gene TRBV5-4 combines with J gene TRBJ1-3; D is perhaps TRBD1 (5 bases). The CDR3 sequence is 14 residues long. In germline, CDR1 is SGHNT, CDR2 YYREEE (reference sequence). Trimming removed 1 base from V and 4 bases from J, with 9 bases in between. This CDR3 is CASSLSGPGNTIYF. For the CDR3, the DNA is TGTGCCAGCAGCTTGTCAGGGCCGGGAAACACCATATATTTT.

The rearrangement joins TRBV2 to TRBJ2-1; 12 bases align to TRBD2. J was trimmed by 7 bases and V by 7 bases; bases with no gene match: 5. CDR1 is SNHLY, CDR2 FYNNEI, per germline. The CDR3 runs 14 residues. The CDR3 DNA is TGTGCCAGCAAGGGGACTAGCGGGTTTAATGAGCAGTTCTTC. Encoded protein: CASKGTSGFNEQFF.